This TCR beta chain was profiled in a study of OX40 agonist ivuxolimab in advanced cancers. Clones were sequenced by immunoSEQ multiplex PCR, and TCRdb holds only the in-frame ones, with some missing. This table holds approximately 58,000 clones, 85% found once. The sample holds one count of this clone. Antigen unknown. Findings and limits, study-wide: The average count of expanded clones was higher among CD8+ T cells than among CD4+.

CDR1 and CDR2 from the germline V gene are SNHLY and FYNNEI. V was shortened by 0 bases and J by 5 bases, with 7 bases between the two germline ends. The CDR3 totals 14 residues. This TCR derives from an adult with an advanced solid tumor such as melanoma, head and neck, liver or kidney cancer. The V and J genes are TRBV2 and TRBJ2-2; no definite D call. This specimen consisted of CD4+ or CD8+ T cells sorted from blood, obtained in a trial of the OX40 agonist ivuxolimab. The CDR3 DNA follows: TGTGCCAGCAGTGAAGCGGTAGGGACCGGGGAGCTGTTTTTT. It translates to CASSEAVGTGELFF.